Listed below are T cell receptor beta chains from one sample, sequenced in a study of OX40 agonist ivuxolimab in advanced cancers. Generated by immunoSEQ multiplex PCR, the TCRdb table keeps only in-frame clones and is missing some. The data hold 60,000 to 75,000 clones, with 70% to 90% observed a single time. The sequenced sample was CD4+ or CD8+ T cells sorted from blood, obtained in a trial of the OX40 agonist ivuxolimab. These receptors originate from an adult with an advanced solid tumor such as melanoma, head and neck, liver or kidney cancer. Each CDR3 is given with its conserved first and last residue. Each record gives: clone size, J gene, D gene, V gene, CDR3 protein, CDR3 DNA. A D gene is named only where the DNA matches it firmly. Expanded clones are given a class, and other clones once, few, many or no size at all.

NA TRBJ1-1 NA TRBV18 CASSPPSVNTNTEAFF TGTGCCAGCTCACCACCGTCGGTGAATACGAACACTGAAGCTTTCTTT
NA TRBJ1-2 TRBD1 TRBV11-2 CASSSIRDRRLANYGYTF TGTGCCAGCAGCTCAATCCGGGACAGGCGCTTAGCTAACTATGGCTACACCTTC
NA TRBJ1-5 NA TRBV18 CASSSLQGFSGNQPQHF TGTGCCAGCTCATCCCTCCAGGGGTTCTCGGGCAATCAGCCCCAGCATTTT
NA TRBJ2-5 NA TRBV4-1 CASSQDSGRTQYF TGCGCCAGCAGCCAAGATTCGGGCCGGACCCAGTACTTC
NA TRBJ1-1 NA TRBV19 CASQLRGTEAFF TGTGCCAGCCAATTAAGGGGCACTGAAGCTTTCTTT
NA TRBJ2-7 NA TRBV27 CASRGLSLGYEQYF TGTGCCAGCAGGGGACTCTCACTGGGCTACGAGCAGTACTTC
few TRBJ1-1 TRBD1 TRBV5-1 CASSIQGGNTEAFF TGCGCCAGCAGCATACAGGGGGGGAACACTGAAGCTTTCTTT
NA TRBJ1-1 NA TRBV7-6 CASSLRRYTEAFF TGTGCCAGCAGCTTGCGACGGTACACTGAAGCTTTCTTT
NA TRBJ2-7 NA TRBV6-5 CASSYAGQQHEQYF TGTGCCAGCAGTTACGCGGGACAGCAGCACGAGCAGTACTTC
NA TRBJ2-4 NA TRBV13 CASSLVGLGPKNIQYF TGTGCCAGCAGCTTGGTAGGATTAGGTCCCAAAAACATTCAGTACTTC
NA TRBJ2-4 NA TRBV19 CASREGGGSKNIQYF TGTGCCAGTAGGGAGGGGGGAGGATCTAAAAACATTCAGTACTTC
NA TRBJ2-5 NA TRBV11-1 CASSPFGETQYF TGTGCCAGCAGCCCGTTTGGGGAGACCCAGTACTTC
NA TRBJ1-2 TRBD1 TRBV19 CASRSDRTKRANYGYTF TGTGCCAGCCGGTCGGACAGGACAAAAAGAGCTAACTATGGCTACACCTTC